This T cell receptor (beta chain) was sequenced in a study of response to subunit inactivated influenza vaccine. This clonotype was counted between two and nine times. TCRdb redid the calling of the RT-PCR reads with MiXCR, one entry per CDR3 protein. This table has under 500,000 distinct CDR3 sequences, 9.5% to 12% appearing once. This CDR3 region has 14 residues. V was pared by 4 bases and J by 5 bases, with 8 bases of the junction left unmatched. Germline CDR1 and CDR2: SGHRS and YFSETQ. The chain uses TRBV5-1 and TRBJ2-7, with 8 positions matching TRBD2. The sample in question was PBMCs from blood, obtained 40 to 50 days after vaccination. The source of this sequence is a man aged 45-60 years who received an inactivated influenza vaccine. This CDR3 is CASSPSGQTHEQYF. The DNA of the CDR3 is TGCGCCAGCAGCCCTAGCGGGCAAACCCACGAGCAGTACTTC.